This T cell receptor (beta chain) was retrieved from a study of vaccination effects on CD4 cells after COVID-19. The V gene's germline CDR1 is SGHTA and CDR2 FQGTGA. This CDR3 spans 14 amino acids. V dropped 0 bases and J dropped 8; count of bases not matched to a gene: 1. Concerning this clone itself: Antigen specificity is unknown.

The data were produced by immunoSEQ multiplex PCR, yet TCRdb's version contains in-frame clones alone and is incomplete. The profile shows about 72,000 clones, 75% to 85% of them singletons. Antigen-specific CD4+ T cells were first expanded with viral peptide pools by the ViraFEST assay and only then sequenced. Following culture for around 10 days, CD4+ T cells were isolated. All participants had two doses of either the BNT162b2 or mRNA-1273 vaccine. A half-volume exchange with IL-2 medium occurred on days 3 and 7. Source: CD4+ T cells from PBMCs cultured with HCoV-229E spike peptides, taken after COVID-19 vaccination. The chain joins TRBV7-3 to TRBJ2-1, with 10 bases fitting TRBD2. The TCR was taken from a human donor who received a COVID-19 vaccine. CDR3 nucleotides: TGTGCCAGCAGCTTAACAGCGGGGGGGCATGAGCAGTTCTTC. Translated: CASSLTAGGHEQFF. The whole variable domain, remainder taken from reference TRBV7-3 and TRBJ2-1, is GAGVSQTPSNKVTEKGKYVELRCDPISGHTALYWYRQSLGQGPEFLIYFQGTGAADDSGLPNDRFFAVRPEGSVSTLKIQRTERGDSAVYLCASSLTAGGHEQFFGPGTRLTVL.